Listed below are T cell receptor beta chains from one sample, sequenced in a study of early T cells in non-severe SARS-CoV-2 infection. Each CDR3 protein is one row after TCRdb ran MiXCR on the 5' RACE reads. This table holds 64,000 or so distinct CDR3 sequences, roughly 13% found once. Sequenced sample: whole blood. The receptor set was obtained from an adult who was a healthcare worker with PCR-confirmed SARS-CoV-2 infection or an uninfected control (not recorded which). Each CDR3 is given with its conserved first and last residue. Fields, in order: V gene, J gene, D gene, CDR3 length, clone size, CDR3 DNA, CDR3 protein. A D gene is named only where the DNA matches it firmly. A clone size is listed for some rows: how often the clone was seen (once, few, many), or a class if it is expanded.

TRBV11-2	TRBJ1-2	.	14	many	TGTGCCAGCAGCACCTGGGAGAACCCGCTGGGCTACACCTTC	CASSTWENPLGYTF
TRBV14	TRBJ1-6	TRBD1	15	.	TGTGCCAGCAGCCACCGGACAGGGAGAAATTCACCCCTCCACTTT	CASSHRTGRNSPLHF
TRBV5-4	TRBJ2-7	.	15	few	TGTGCCAGCAGCTTGGGTGGCAGTAGAACCTACGAGCAGTACTTC	CASSLGGSRTYEQYF
TRBV9	TRBJ1-1	.	14	.	TGTGCCAGCAGCCTGGGACACATGAACACTGAAGCTTTCTTT	CASSLGHMNTEAFF
TRBV20-1	TRBJ2-3	.	14	few	TGCAGTGCTAGCACCGGGAAGAACACAGATACGCAGTATTTT	CSASTGKNTDTQYF
TRBV12-3/TRBV12-4	TRBJ2-7	.	14	.	TGTGCCAGCAGTCACACAGGGTTTACCAACGAGCAGTACTTC	CASSHTGFTNEQYF
TRBV7-2	TRBJ1-5	.	13	few	TGTGCCAGCAGCATGAATAGCAATCAGCCCCAGCATTTT	CASSMNSNQPQHF
TRBV10-1	TRBJ2-2	.	18	many	TGCGCCAGCAGTGAGGCGCCCTGGGGGGGCCGGGGCACCGGGGAGCTGTTTTTT	CASSEAPWGGRGTGELFF
TRBV7-6	TRBJ1-2	TRBD1	15	many	TGTGCCAGCAGCCCAGGGGGGGCTGTATCCTATGGCTACACCTTC	CASSPGGAVSYGYTF
TRBV5-1	TRBJ2-3	TRBD1	16	few	TGCGCCAGCGGCACCGTCGGGACAGGGAGCGCAGATACGCAGTATTTT	CASGTVGTGSADTQYF
TRBV12-5	TRBJ1-5	.	13	.	TGTGCTAGTGGTTTAGGCAGAAATCAGCCCCAGCATTTT	CASGLGRNQPQHF
TRBV6-6	TRBJ2-3	.	12	once	TGTGCCAGCACCGCCAGCACAGATACGCAGTATTTT	CASTASTDTQYF
TRBV5-5	TRBJ2-7	TRBD2	15	.	TGTGCCAGCAGTTCCCGGGAGCGGGGGCACTACGAGCAGTACTTC	CASSSRERGHYEQYF
TRBV2	TRBJ2-2	.	13	few	TGTGCCAGCAGTGAGGAGTCCGCCGGGGAGCTGTTTTTT	CASSEESAGELFF
TRBV6-5	TRBJ2-3	.	8	.	TGTGCCAGCTCTACGCAGTATTTT	CASSTQYF
TRBV20-1	TRBJ2-5	.	12	few	TGCAGTGCATTGCGGGGTAAAGAGACCCAGTACTTC	CSALRGKETQYF
TRBV2	TRBJ1-5	.	14	medium-sized	TGTGCCAGCAGTGGGAGGGGGTACAATCAGCCCCAGCATTTT	CASSGRGYNQPQHF
TRBV20-1	TRBJ1-6	TRBD1	13	.	TGCAGTGCTGGACAGGCCGATAATTCACCCCTCCACTTT	CSAGQADNSPLHF
TRBV20-1	TRBJ2-1	TRBD2	15	.	TGCAGTGCTAGGGGAGGGGTGGCTAGCGGGAATGAGCAGTTCTTC	CSARGGVASGNEQFF
TRBV20-1	TRBJ2-7	.	13	many	TGCAGTGCTAGTACAGATAGCATCTACGAGCAGTACTTC	CSASTDSIYEQYF
TRBV11-2	TRBJ2-1	.	16	many	TGTGCCAGCAGCTCCACCTCTGGGGGGGGGGCATGGGAGCAGTTCTTC	CASSSTSGGGAWEQFF
TRBV20-1	TRBJ2-7	.	11	.	TGCAGTGCCACGACAGTGTTAGAGCAGTACTTC	CSATTVLEQYF
TRBV11-2	TRBJ1-4	.	17	many	TGTGCCAGCAGCCCTGCCGGCCGAGTGAGGGCAAATGAAAAACTGTTTTTT	CASSPAGRVRANEKLFF
TRBV29-1	TRBJ2-7	.	13	.	TGCAGCGTTGCAGGGCAGGGGTCCTACGAGCAGTACTTC	CSVAGQGSYEQYF
TRBV6-2/TRBV6-3	TRBJ1-2	.	16	.	TGTGCCAGCAGTTACGATTCAGGGGCAGCTAACTATGGCTACACCTTC	CASSYDSGAANYGYTF
TRBV5-4	TRBJ2-7	.	14	few	TGTGCCAGCAGCTTGACAGGGCACGAGGGCGAGCAGTACTTC	CASSLTGHEGEQYF
TRBV12-3/TRBV12-4	TRBJ2-1	.	13	many	TGTGCCAGCAGTCCGAACTCCTACAATGAGCAGTTCTTC	CASSPNSYNEQFF
TRBV5-1	TRBJ1-2	TRBD1	14	few	TGCGCCAGCAGCGAGGGACAGGGGGCGTATGGCTACACCTTC	CASSEGQGAYGYTF
TRBV2	TRBJ2-7	.	13	few	TGTGCCAGCGGTAGACAGCCCTCCTACGAGCAGTACTTC	CASGRQPSYEQYF
TRBV6-6	TRBJ2-7	.	14	many	TGTGCCAGCAGTTTCTACCCGGATCCTTACGAGCAGTACTTC	CASSFYPDPYEQYF
TRBV29-1	TRBJ1-5	.	13	many	TGCAGCGTTGTTGTGTCAGGGGATCAGCCCCAGCATTTT	CSVVVSGDQPQHF
TRBV29-1	TRBJ2-3	.	16	.	TGCAGCGTTGACGTTCCGGACGATCCCTTCACAGATACGCAGTATTTT	CSVDVPDDPFTDTQYF
TRBV2	TRBJ1-6	TRBD1	16	.	TGTGCCAGCACTGTACAGGGGGCTGGGGGTAATTCACCCCTCCACTTT	CASTVQGAGGNSPLHF
TRBV9	TRBJ2-1	TRBD2	15	many	TGTGCCAGCAGCGCCCCCGGGACTAGCGTCAGCGAGCAGTTCTTC	CASSAPGTSVSEQFF
TRBV5-1	TRBJ2-7	TRBD1	14	.	TGCGCCAGCAGCCCGCGACAGGGAGCCTACGAGCAGTACTTC	CASSPRQGAYEQYF
TRBV6-2/TRBV6-3	TRBJ2-7	.	15	.	TGTGCCAGCAGTTACTCAGTGGGCGGCTCCTACGAGCAGTACTTC	CASSYSVGGSYEQYF
TRBV7-8	TRBJ1-1	.	14	.	TGTGCCAGCAGCTCAATCAGGGTGGGCGCTGAAGCTTTCTTT	CASSSIRVGAEAFF
TRBV10-1	TRBJ2-7	.	14	many	TGCGCCAGCAGTGAGTCTTATCGAGGAGGGTTGCTCTACTTC	CASSESYRGGLLYF
TRBV7-2	TRBJ2-1	.	16	.	TGTGCCAGCAGCTTAGATCTGGCCATAGCCGGGCATGAGCAGTTCTTC	CASSLDLAIAGHEQFF
TRBV10-3	TRBJ2-3	.	16	.	TGTGCCATCAGTGCTGGTAGGGGGGGCCGGACAGATACGCAGTATTTT	CAISAGRGGRTDTQYF
TRBV12-3/TRBV12-4	TRBJ2-1	.	14	.	TGTGCCAGCAGTCCCTCCCTCACCGGACGGGAGCAGTTCTTC	CASSPSLTGREQFF
TRBV29-1	TRBJ2-3	.	14	.	TGCAGCGTTGAATGGGCGGCTAGCACAGATACGCAGTATTTT	CSVEWAASTDTQYF
TRBV12-3/TRBV12-4	TRBJ1-2	TRBD1	15	few	TGTGCCAGCAGTTTAGGAGACAGGGGATCCTATGGCTACACCTTC	CASSLGDRGSYGYTF
TRBV30	TRBJ1-1	.	15	.	TGTGCCTGGAGTCTGGGGGGGACCCTGAACACTGAAGCTTTCTTT	CAWSLGGTLNTEAFF
TRBV10-3	TRBJ1-4	TRBD1	18	.	TGTGCCATCAGCATTTCCGACAGGGGAAAGGAAACTAATGAAAAACTGTTTTTT	CAISISDRGKETNEKLFF
TRBV19	TRBJ1-1	.	11	few	TGTGCCAGTAGTATACACACTGAAGCTTTCTTT	CASSIHTEAFF
TRBV21-1	TRBJ1-4	.	12	few	TGTCCCGAGGACAGGGAGAATGAAAAACTGTTTTTT	CPEDRENEKLFF
TRBV20-1	TRBJ2-1	TRBD1	15	.	TGCAGTGCTAGAGCCGGGACAGAGTTTTACAATGAGCAGTTCTTC	CSARAGTEFYNEQFF